This T cell receptor beta chain emerged from a study of control samples from healthy donors and cancer patients. Trimming cost V 0 bases and J 7 bases, with 16 bases left between them. The CDR3 consists of 15 residues. In germline, CDR1 is MNHEY, CDR2 SVGAGI. Sequencing used immunoSEQ multiplex PCR; TCRdb keeps in-frame clones, though not all of them. Of 130,000 to 150,000 clones in the sample, around 94% were seen once. The rearrangement joins TRBV6-5 to TRBJ2-7; perhaps D is TRBD1 or TRBD2 (6 bases each). This TCR came from a man in his sixties with colorectal cancer. Sequencing used PBMCs. The DNA of the CDR3 is TGTGCCAGCAGTTACTCGAATACCCGGAGGGGGGAGCAGTACTTC. As protein: CASSYSNTRRGEQYF.